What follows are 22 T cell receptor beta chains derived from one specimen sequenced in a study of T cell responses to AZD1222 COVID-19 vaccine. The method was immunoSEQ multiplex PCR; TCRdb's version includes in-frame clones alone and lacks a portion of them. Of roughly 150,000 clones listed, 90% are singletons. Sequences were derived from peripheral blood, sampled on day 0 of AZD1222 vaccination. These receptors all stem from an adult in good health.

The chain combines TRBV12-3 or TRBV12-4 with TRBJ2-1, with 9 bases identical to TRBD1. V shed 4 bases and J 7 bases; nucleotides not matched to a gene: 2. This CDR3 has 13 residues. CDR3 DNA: TGTGCCAGCAGTTCCGGGACAGGGAATGAGCAGTTCTTC. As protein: CASSSGTGNEQFF.

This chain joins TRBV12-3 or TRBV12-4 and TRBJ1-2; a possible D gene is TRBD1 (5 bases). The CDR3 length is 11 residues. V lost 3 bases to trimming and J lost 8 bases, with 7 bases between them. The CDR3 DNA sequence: TGTGCCAGCAGTTTCAGGGAGGGCTACACCTTC. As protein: CASSFREGYTF.

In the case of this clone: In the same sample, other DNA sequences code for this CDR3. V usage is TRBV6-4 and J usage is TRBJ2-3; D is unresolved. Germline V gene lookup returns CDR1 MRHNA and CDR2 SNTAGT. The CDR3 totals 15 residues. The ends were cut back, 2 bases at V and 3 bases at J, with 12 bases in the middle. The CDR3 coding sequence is TGTGCCAGCAGTGACGTAGCAGGATCAACAGATACGCAGTATTTT. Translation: CASSDVAGSTDTQYF.

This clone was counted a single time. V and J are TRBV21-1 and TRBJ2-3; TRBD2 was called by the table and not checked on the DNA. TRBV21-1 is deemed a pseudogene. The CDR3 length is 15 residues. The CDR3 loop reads CASSNPEVKGDTQYF. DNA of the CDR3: TGTGCCAGCAGCAACCCGGAGGTCAAAGGGGATACGCAGTATTTT.

The CDR3 DNA follows: TGTGCCAGCAGCCCCTATCTGGGAACTAGGAATGAGCAGTTCTTC. Its translation is CASSPYLGTRNEQFF. The chain uses TRBV7-6 and TRBJ2-1, with D perhaps TRBD2 (5 bases). The CDR3 extends over 15 amino acids. The germline V and J ends were trimmed by 5 bases and 7 bases, with 18 bases remaining between them. Germline V CDR1 and CDR2: SGHVS, FNYEAQ. The variable domain in full, with the rest retrieved from reference TRBV7-6 and TRBJ2-1, is GAGVSQSPRYKVTKRGQDVALRCDPISGHVSLYWYRQALGQGPEFLTYFNYEAQQDKSGLPNDRFSAERPEGSISTLTIQRTEQRDSAMYRCASSPYLGTRNEQFFGPGTRLTVL.

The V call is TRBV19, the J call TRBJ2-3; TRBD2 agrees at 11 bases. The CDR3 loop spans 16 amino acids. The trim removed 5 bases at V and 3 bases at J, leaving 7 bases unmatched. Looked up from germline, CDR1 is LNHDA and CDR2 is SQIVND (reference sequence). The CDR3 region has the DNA TGTGCCAGTAGTGAAAGACTAGCGGGAACGACAGATACGCAGTATTTT. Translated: CASSERLAGTTDTQYF.

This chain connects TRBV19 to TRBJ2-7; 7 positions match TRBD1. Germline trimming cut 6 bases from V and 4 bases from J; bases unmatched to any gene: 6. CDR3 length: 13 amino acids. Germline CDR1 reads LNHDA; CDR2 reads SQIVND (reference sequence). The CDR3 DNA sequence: TGTGCCAGTAGAAGAGGGGGCGGGTACGAGCAGTACTTC. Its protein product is CASRRGGGYEQYF. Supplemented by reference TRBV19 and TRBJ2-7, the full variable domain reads DGGITQSPKYLFRKEGQNVTLSCEQNLNHDAMYWYRQDPGQGLRLIYYSQIVNDFQKGDIAEGYSVSREKKESFPLTVTSAQKNPTAFYLCASRRGGGYEQYFGPGTRLTVT.

CDR3 loop: CASSLDSGGGNEKLFF. The CDR3 DNA reads TGTGCCAGCAGCTTAGATTCCGGCGGCGGGAATGAAAAACTGTTTTTT. V gene TRBV11-3 combines with J gene TRBJ1-4, with D unresolved. CDR3 size: 16 residues. Trimming pared 0 bases from V and 5 bases from J, leaving 13 bases between. CDR1 and CDR2 from the germline V gene are SGHNT and YENEEA.

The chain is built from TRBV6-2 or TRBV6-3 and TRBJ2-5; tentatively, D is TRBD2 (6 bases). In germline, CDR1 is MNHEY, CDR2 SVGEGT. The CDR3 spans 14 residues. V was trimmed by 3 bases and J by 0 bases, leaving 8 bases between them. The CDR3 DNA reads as TGTGCCAGCAGTTATGCGGGGAACCAAGAGACCCAGTACTTC. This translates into CASSYAGNQETQYF.

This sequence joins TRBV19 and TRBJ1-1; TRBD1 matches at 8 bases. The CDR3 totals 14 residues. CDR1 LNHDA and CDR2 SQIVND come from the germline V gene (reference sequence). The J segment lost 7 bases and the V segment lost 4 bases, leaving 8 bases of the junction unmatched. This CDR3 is CASSTHRGNSEAFF. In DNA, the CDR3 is TGTGCCAGTAGTACTCACAGGGGGAATAGTGAAGCTTTCTTT.

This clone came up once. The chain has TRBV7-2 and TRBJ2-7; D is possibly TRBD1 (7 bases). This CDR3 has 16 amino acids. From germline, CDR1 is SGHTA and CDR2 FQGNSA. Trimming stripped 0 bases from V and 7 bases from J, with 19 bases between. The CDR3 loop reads CASSLAGRGVLGEQYF. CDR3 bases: TGTGCCAGCAGCTTAGCGGGCAGGGGGGTACTGGGGGAGCAGTACTTC.

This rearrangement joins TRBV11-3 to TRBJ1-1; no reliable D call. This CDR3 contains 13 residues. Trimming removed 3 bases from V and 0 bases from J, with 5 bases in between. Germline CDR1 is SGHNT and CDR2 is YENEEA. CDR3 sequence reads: CASSFRVNTEAFF. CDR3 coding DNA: TGTGCCAGCAGCTTCCGGGTGAACACTGAAGCTTTCTTT.

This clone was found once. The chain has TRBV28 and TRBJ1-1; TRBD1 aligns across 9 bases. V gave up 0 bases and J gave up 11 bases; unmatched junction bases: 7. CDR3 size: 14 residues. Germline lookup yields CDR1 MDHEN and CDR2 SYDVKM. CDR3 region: CASSLWEDRGYAFF. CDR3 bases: TGTGCCAGCAGTTTATGGGAGGACAGGGGTTACGCTTTCTTT.

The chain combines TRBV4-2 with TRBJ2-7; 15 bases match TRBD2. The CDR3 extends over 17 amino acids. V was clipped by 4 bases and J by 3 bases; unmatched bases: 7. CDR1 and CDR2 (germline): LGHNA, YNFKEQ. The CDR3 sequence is CASSRGTSGRLRYEQYF. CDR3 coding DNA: TGTGCCAGCAGCCGGGGGACTAGCGGGAGGCTCCGCTACGAGCAGTACTTC.

The CDR3, as DNA: TGTGCCAGCAGTTTGAGTAGGACAGGGCAAAATCAGCCCCAGCATTTT. Residues: CASSLSRTGQNQPQHF. The chain is built from TRBV27 and TRBJ1-5, with TRBD1 matching 8 bases. V gave up 3 bases and J gave up 4 bases; unmatched junction bases: 8. The germline gives CDR1 MNHEY, CDR2 SMNVEV (reference sequence). The CDR3 runs to 16 residues.

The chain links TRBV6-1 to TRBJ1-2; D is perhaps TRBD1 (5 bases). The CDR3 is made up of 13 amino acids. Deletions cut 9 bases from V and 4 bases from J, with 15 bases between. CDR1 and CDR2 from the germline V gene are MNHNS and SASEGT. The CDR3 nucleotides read TGTGCCAGATACCCTTTCGGGGGCTATGGCTACACCTTC. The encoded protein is CARYPFGGYGYTF.

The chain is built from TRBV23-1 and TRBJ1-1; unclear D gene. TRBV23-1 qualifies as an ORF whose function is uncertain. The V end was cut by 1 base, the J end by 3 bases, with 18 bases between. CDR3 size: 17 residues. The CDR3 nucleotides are TGCGCCAGCAGTCAATTCATCGTCACAGCTTCGGACACTGAAGCTTTCTTT. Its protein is CASSQFIVTASDTEAFF.

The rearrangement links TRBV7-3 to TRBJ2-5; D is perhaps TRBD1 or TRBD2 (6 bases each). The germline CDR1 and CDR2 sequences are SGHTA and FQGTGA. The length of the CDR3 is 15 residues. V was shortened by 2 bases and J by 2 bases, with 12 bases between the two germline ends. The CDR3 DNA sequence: TGTGCCAGCAGCTTATCCGAAGGGGGGCAAGAGACCCAGTACTTC. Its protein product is CASSLSEGGQETQYF.

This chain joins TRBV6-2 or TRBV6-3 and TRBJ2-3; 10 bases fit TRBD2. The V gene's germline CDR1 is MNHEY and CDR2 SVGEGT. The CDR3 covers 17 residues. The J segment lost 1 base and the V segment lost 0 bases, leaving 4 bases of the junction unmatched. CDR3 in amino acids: CASSYSQREGRTDTQYF. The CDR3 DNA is TGTGCCAGCAGTTACTCCCAGCGGGAGGGTCGCACAGATACGCAGTATTTT.

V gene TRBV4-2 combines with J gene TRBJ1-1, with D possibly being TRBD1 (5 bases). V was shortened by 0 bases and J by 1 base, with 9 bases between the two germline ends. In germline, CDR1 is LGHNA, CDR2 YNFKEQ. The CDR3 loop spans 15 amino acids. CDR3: CASSQEGRGNTEAFF. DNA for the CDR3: TGTGCCAGCAGCCAAGAGGGTAGGGGGAACACTGAAGCTTTCTTT.

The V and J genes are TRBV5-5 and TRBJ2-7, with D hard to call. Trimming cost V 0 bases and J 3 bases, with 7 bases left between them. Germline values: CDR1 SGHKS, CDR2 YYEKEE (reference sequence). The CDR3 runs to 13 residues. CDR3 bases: TGTGCCAGCAGCTTGGGCCGAGTCTACGAGCAGTACTTC. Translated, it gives CASSLGRVYEQYF.

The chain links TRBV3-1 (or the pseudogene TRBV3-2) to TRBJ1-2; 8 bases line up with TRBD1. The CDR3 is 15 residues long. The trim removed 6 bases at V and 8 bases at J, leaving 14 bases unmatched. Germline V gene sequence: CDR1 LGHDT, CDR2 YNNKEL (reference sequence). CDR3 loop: CASSRRRQGPGGYTF. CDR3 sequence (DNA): TGTGCCAGCAGTCGGCGTCGACAGGGGCCGGGCGGCTACACCTTC.